These 7 T cell receptor beta chains came from one sample sequenced in a study of blood T cell repertoires in COVID-19. Method: immunoSEQ multiplex PCR; TCRdb's copy keeps in-frame clones and lacks some. The sample lists around 35,000 clones, around 86% occurring once. Sequenced sample: peripheral blood. These receptors all stem from a man aged 70 or older with acute or convalescent COVID-19.

The rearrangement joins TRBV9 to TRBJ2-1; TRBD1 aligns across 9 bases. The V gene's germline CDR1 is SGDLS and CDR2 YYNGEE. The CDR3 contains 15 residues. The junction had 1 base not matched to a gene; V was cut back by 1 base and J by 2 bases. The CDR3 sequence: CASSVTGGPYNEQFF. CDR3 DNA: TGTGCCAGCAGCGTAACAGGGGGCCCCTACAATGAGCAGTTCTTC.

The V and J genes are TRBV27 and TRBJ2-1; TRBD1 is a possible D gene (6 bases). The CDR3 has 14 amino acids. The V gene's germline CDR1 is MNHEY and CDR2 SMNVEV (reference sequence). The V end was cut by 1 base, the J end by 7 bases, with 11 bases between. The CDR3 nucleotides are TGTGCCAGCAGTTTATTTCCAGGGGATAATGAGCAGTTCTTC. Protein product: CASSLFPGDNEQFF.

This chain joins TRBV27 and TRBJ1-2; D call uncertain. V was pared by 2 bases and J by 8 bases, with 15 bases between. Germline loops: CDR1 MNHEY, CDR2 SMNVEV (reference sequence). CDR3 length: 14 residues. CDR3 nucleotide sequence: TGTGCCAGCAGTTTACCTGACACTCCCCGCGGCTACACCTTC. Encoded protein: CASSLPDTPRGYTF.

V usage is TRBV7-6 and J usage is TRBJ1-2, with D perhaps TRBD1 (5 bases). Per the germline V gene, CDR1 is SGHVS and CDR2 is FNYEAQ. V lost 11 bases, J lost 7 bases, and 14 bases lay in between. CDR3 length: 11 amino acids. This CDR3 reads CAVARGAGYTF. CDR3 DNA sequence: TGTGCCGTCGCAAGGGGTGCTGGCTACACCTTC.

The V call is TRBV6-5, the J call TRBJ1-5, with TRBD1 as a possible D gene (5 bases). Germline CDR1 MNHEY, CDR2 SVGAGI. This CDR3 region has 13 residues. V was clipped by 7 bases and J by 7 bases, with 14 bases between them. The CDR3 loop reads CASTQTRVQPQHF. Written as DNA, the CDR3 is TGTGCCAGCACCCAAACCAGGGTCCAGCCCCAGCATTTT.

This chain links TRBV10-1 with TRBJ1-6; 9 bases match TRBD1. This CDR3 has 14 amino acids. Germline-derived CDR1 and CDR2 are WNHNN and SYGVQD (reference sequence). V dropped 6 bases and J dropped 9; count of bases not matched to a gene: 6. In DNA, the CDR3 is TGCGCCAGCAGCTCCGGGACAGGGTTTTCACCCCTCCACTTT. Its translation is CASSSGTGFSPLHF.

The V gene is TRBV15, the J gene TRBJ1-2, with 7 nucleotides matching TRBD1. CDR1 is LNHNV, CDR2 YYDKDF, per germline (reference sequence). V dropped 0 bases and J dropped 8; count of bases not matched to a gene: 6. The CDR3 runs 14 residues. The CDR3, as DNA: TGTGCCACCAGCAGAGATGGGACAGCTCTCGGCTACACCTTC. It is translated as CATSRDGTALGYTF.